A selection of T cell receptor beta chains follows, all from one sample in a study of a mutant IDH1 vaccine in newly diagnosed glioma. Method: immunoSEQ multiplex PCR; TCRdb's copy keeps in-frame clones and lacks some. The profile shows around 40,000 clones, about 79% of them singletons. Their recognized antigens are unknown. Sequencing used PBMCs, obtained from a glioma patient whose treatment included an IDH1 peptide vaccine. The receptors here all came from a woman in her thirties or forties with glioma. Some clones in this sample may be carry-over from other donors' samples. Both conserved end residues are part of each CDR3. Fields, in order: CDR3 length, D gene, V gene, J gene, clone size, CDR3 DNA, CDR3 protein. A D gene is named only where the DNA matches it firmly. Part of the rows lack a size; the others show once, few, many or a class for expanded clones.

CDR3 length: 10
D gene: -
V gene: TRBV29-1
J gene: TRBJ2-2
clone size: few
CDR3 DNA: TGCAGCGTTAGGAACGGGGAGCTGTTTTTT
CDR3 protein: CSVRNGELFF

CDR3 length: 12
D gene: TRBD1
V gene: TRBV5-4
J gene: TRBJ1-4
clone size: -
CDR3 DNA: TGTGCCAGCAGCCAGGGGGATGAAAAACTGTTTTTT
CDR3 protein: CASSQGDEKLFF

CDR3 length: 14
D gene: -
V gene: TRBV9
J gene: TRBJ1-2
clone size: -
CDR3 DNA: TGTGCCAGCAGCCCTCAGCCTACCCGCTATGGCTACACCTTC
CDR3 protein: CASSPQPTRYGYTF

CDR3 length: 15
D gene: -
V gene: TRBV6-1
J gene: TRBJ1-2
clone size: once
CDR3 DNA: TGTGCCAGCAGTTCCCCCCGGACAGCGACCTATGGCTACACCTTC
CDR3 protein: CASSSPRTATYGYTF

CDR3 length: 13
D gene: -
V gene: TRBV6-1
J gene: TRBJ1-5
clone size: -
CDR3 DNA: TGTGCCAGCAGTGAGTACCTCGGTCAGCCCCAGCATTTT
CDR3 protein: CASSEYLGQPQHF

CDR3 length: 12
D gene: -
V gene: TRBV2
J gene: TRBJ2-5
clone size: -
CDR3 DNA: TGTGCCACTCGCGGGTACGTGGTGACCCAGTACTTC
CDR3 protein: CATRGYVVTQYF

CDR3 length: 16
D gene: -
V gene: TRBV7-2
J gene: TRBJ1-1
clone size: -
CDR3 DNA: TGTGCCAGCAGCTTAGGAGGGCGGCCAGGCGTCCCCGAAGCTTTCTTT
CDR3 protein: CASSLGGRPGVPEAFF

CDR3 length: 15
D gene: TRBD2
V gene: TRBV6-4
J gene: TRBJ2-3
clone size: few
CDR3 DNA: TGTGCCAGCAGTGACCAAGCGGGGACCACAGATACGCAGTATTTT
CDR3 protein: CASSDQAGTTDTQYF

CDR3 length: 13
D gene: -
V gene: TRBV30
J gene: TRBJ1-4
clone size: once
CDR3 DNA: TGTGCCTCCTCGGGGGCAACTAATGAAAAACTGTTTTTT
CDR3 protein: CASSGATNEKLFF

CDR3 length: 17
D gene: TRBD1
V gene: TRBV19
J gene: TRBJ2-2
clone size: -
CDR3 DNA: TGTGCCAGCGTCCTTCAGGGGGCCGCGGCGAACACCGGGGAGCTGTTTTTT
CDR3 protein: CASVLQGAAANTGELFF

CDR3 length: 15
D gene: TRBD2
V gene: TRBV7-3
J gene: TRBJ2-2
clone size: once
CDR3 DNA: TGTGCCAGCAGCTTAGCGGGGGCGAACACCGGGGAGCTGTTTTTT
CDR3 protein: CASSLAGANTGELFF

CDR3 length: 12
D gene: TRBD1
V gene: TRBV29-1
J gene: TRBJ1-2
clone size: few
CDR3 DNA: TGCAGCGTTGAAGATAGGGGACAGTCTAACACCTTC
CDR3 protein: CSVEDRGQSNTF

CDR3 length: 14
D gene: TRBD1
V gene: TRBV5-1
J gene: TRBJ2-7
clone size: -
CDR3 DNA: TGCGCCAGCAGCGGACAGGGTGGGTTTTACGAGCAGTACTTC
CDR3 protein: CASSGQGGFYEQYF

CDR3 length: 14
D gene: -
V gene: TRBV2
J gene: TRBJ1-2
clone size: once
CDR3 DNA: TGTGCCACACCTGCCCAACCGAACGGGGGTGGCTACACCTTC
CDR3 protein: CATPAQPNGGGYTF

CDR3 length: 11
D gene: -
V gene: TRBV28
J gene: TRBJ2-5
clone size: -
CDR3 DNA: TGTGCCAGCAGTTTAGGCGAGACCCAGTACTTC
CDR3 protein: CASSLGETQYF

CDR3 length: 12
D gene: -
V gene: TRBV7-9
J gene: TRBJ2-1
clone size: -
CDR3 DNA: TGTGCCAGCAGAGGGCAGCTCAATGAGCAGTTCTTC
CDR3 protein: CASRGQLNEQFF

CDR3 length: 11
D gene: -
V gene: TRBV29-1
J gene: TRBJ2-7
clone size: -
CDR3 DNA: TGCAGCGTTCAGGCAGCCTACGAGCAGTACTTC
CDR3 protein: CSVQAAYEQYF

CDR3 length: 19
D gene: TRBD2
V gene: TRBV14
J gene: TRBJ2-1
clone size: once
CDR3 DNA: TGTGCCAGCAGCCAATTGGGGGGGAGATTGGGAATACCGTACAATGAGCAGTTCTTC
CDR3 protein: CASSQLGGRLGIPYNEQFF

CDR3 length: 14
D gene: -
V gene: TRBV19
J gene: TRBJ2-3
clone size: -
CDR3 DNA: TGTGCCAGTAGTCCTCGAATGGATGGAGATACGCAGTATTTT
CDR3 protein: CASSPRMDGDTQYF

CDR3 length: 15
D gene: -
V gene: TRBV7-6
J gene: TRBJ2-7
clone size: -
CDR3 DNA: TGTGCCAGCAGCTTAAGGACAGATGACCTCTACGAGCAGTACTTC
CDR3 protein: CASSLRTDDLYEQYF

CDR3 length: 13
D gene: TRBD1
V gene: TRBV5-1
J gene: TRBJ1-1
clone size: -
CDR3 DNA: TGCGCCAGCAGAACACAGGGGGACACTGAAGCTTTCTTT
CDR3 protein: CASRTQGDTEAFF

CDR3 length: 15
D gene: TRBD1
V gene: TRBV9
J gene: TRBJ1-5
clone size: once
CDR3 DNA: TGTGCCAGCAGCCGAGGACAGGGAACGAATCAGCCCCAGCATTTT
CDR3 protein: CASSRGQGTNQPQHF

CDR3 length: 13
D gene: TRBD1
V gene: TRBV4-1
J gene: TRBJ1-1
clone size: -
CDR3 DNA: TGCGCCAGCAGCCGGTCACAGGGGCCTGAAGCTTTCTTT
CDR3 protein: CASSRSQGPEAFF

CDR3 length: 15
D gene: -
V gene: TRBV5-6
J gene: TRBJ1-4
clone size: -
CDR3 DNA: TGTGCCAGCAGCAATTACAGGGTCCAAAGTGAAAAACTGTTTTTT
CDR3 protein: CASSNYRVQSEKLFF

CDR3 length: 15
D gene: TRBD2
V gene: TRBV4-1
J gene: TRBJ2-5
clone size: -
CDR3 DNA: TGCGCCAGCAGCCTAGCCGCGCGGGGGAAAGAGACCCAGTACTTC
CDR3 protein: CASSLAARGKETQYF

CDR3 length: 16
D gene: -
V gene: TRBV5-4
J gene: TRBJ1-6
clone size: once
CDR3 DNA: TGTGCCAGCAGCTTGGACGGAAGCTCCTATAATTCACCCCTCCACTTT
CDR3 protein: CASSLDGSSYNSPLHF

CDR3 length: 15
D gene: -
V gene: TRBV7-9
J gene: TRBJ1-5
clone size: -
CDR3 DNA: TGTGCCAGCAGCGGAGGGGGTACTAGCAATCAGCCCCAGCATTTT
CDR3 protein: CASSGGGTSNQPQHF

CDR3 length: 16
D gene: -
V gene: TRBV11-3
J gene: TRBJ2-3
clone size: -
CDR3 DNA: TGTGCCAGCAGCTCCCGGGCTGGGGGTAGAACAGATACGCAGTATTTT
CDR3 protein: CASSSRAGGRTDTQYF

CDR3 length: 14
D gene: -
V gene: TRBV29-1
J gene: TRBJ2-2
clone size: few
CDR3 DNA: TGCAGCGTGATGACAGGATTGGGGACCGGGGAGCTGTTTTTT
CDR3 protein: CSVMTGLGTGELFF

CDR3 length: 12
D gene: -
V gene: TRBV7-2
J gene: TRBJ1-4
clone size: few
CDR3 DNA: TGTGCCAGCAGCTCTCCTGAGGAAAAACTGTTTTTT
CDR3 protein: CASSSPEEKLFF

CDR3 length: 14
D gene: TRBD2
V gene: TRBV7-9
J gene: TRBJ2-4
clone size: -
CDR3 DNA: TGTGCCAGCACCGGGGCGACTAGCCAGGGCATTCAGTACTTC
CDR3 protein: CASTGATSQGIQYF

CDR3 length: 13
D gene: -
V gene: TRBV7-8
J gene: TRBJ1-2
clone size: -
CDR3 DNA: TGTGCCAGCGCGGACAGATCTTTCTATGGCTACACCTTC
CDR3 protein: CASADRSFYGYTF

CDR3 length: 15
D gene: TRBD1
V gene: TRBV4-3
J gene: TRBJ1-5
clone size: -
CDR3 DNA: TGCGCCAGCAGCCAAGGGACAGGGTTTAACCAGCCCCAGCATTTT
CDR3 protein: CASSQGTGFNQPQHF

CDR3 length: 15
D gene: -
V gene: TRBV7-2
J gene: TRBJ2-7
clone size: few
CDR3 DNA: TGTGCCAGCAGCTTAGCTGGCAGGGGCAGCTACGAGCAGTACTTC
CDR3 protein: CASSLAGRGSYEQYF

CDR3 length: 16
D gene: -
V gene: TRBV27
J gene: TRBJ1-6
clone size: -
CDR3 DNA: TGTGCCAGCAGTTTTTACACGAGGAATAATAATTCACCCCTCCACTTT
CDR3 protein: CASSFYTRNNNSPLHF

CDR3 length: 13
D gene: -
V gene: TRBV14
J gene: TRBJ1-2
clone size: -
CDR3 DNA: TGTGCCAGCAGCCAAGACTTGGTCTATGGCTACACCTTC
CDR3 protein: CASSQDLVYGYTF

CDR3 length: 14
D gene: TRBD1
V gene: TRBV7-9
J gene: TRBJ1-4
clone size: -
CDR3 DNA: TGTGCCAGCAGCCCATTGACAGGGCGGGAAAAACTGTTTTTT
CDR3 protein: CASSPLTGREKLFF

CDR3 length: 16
D gene: -
V gene: TRBV7-3
J gene: TRBJ1-1
clone size: -
CDR3 DNA: TGTGCCAGCAGCTTAACCCCCAGCCGCATGAACACTGAAGCTTTCTTT
CDR3 protein: CASSLTPSRMNTEAFF

CDR3 length: 12
D gene: -
V gene: TRBV11-3
J gene: TRBJ2-1
clone size: -
CDR3 DNA: TGTGCCAGCAGCCGTTCGTGGGCTGAGCAGTTCTTC
CDR3 protein: CASSRSWAEQFF

CDR3 length: 12
D gene: -
V gene: TRBV9
J gene: TRBJ2-7
clone size: -
CDR3 DNA: TGTGCCAGCAGCGTAGGGGGGTTGGAGCAGTACTTC
CDR3 protein: CASSVGGLEQYF

CDR3 length: 15
D gene: TRBD1
V gene: TRBV7-2
J gene: TRBJ1-2
clone size: -
CDR3 DNA: TGTGCCAGCAGCCGAGGACAGGGGGTTGACTATGGCTACACCTTC
CDR3 protein: CASSRGQGVDYGYTF

CDR3 length: 12
D gene: -
V gene: TRBV6-6
J gene: TRBJ1-2
clone size: -
CDR3 DNA: TGTGCCAGCTACAGGGTCAGCTATGGCTACACCTTC
CDR3 protein: CASYRVSYGYTF

CDR3 length: 17
D gene: TRBD1
V gene: TRBV9
J gene: TRBJ1-1
clone size: -
CDR3 DNA: TGTGCCAGCAGCGTAGAGGCCAGGGGGCTTGGGAACACTGAAGCTTTCTTT
CDR3 protein: CASSVEARGLGNTEAFF

CDR3 length: 13
D gene: TRBD2
V gene: TRBV10-3
J gene: TRBJ2-1
clone size: -
CDR3 DNA: TGTGCCATCCGGCGGGAGGGGCCCAATGAGCAGTTCTTC
CDR3 protein: CAIRREGPNEQFF

CDR3 length: 14
D gene: -
V gene: TRBV7-2
J gene: TRBJ2-7
clone size: -
CDR3 DNA: TGTGCCAGCAGCAAGAGGGGGGCGCTCCACGAGCAGTACTTC
CDR3 protein: CASSKRGALHEQYF

CDR3 length: 12
D gene: -
V gene: TRBV7-9
J gene: TRBJ2-7
clone size: medium-sized
CDR3 DNA: TGTGCCGTGGAATTCGGGTCCTACGAGCAGTACTTC
CDR3 protein: CAVEFGSYEQYF

CDR3 length: 13
D gene: -
V gene: TRBV11-2
J gene: TRBJ1-2
clone size: -
CDR3 DNA: TGTGCCAGCACCTCCAGCGGACAGTATGGCTACACCTTC
CDR3 protein: CASTSSGQYGYTF

CDR3 length: 16
D gene: -
V gene: TRBV5-1
J gene: TRBJ1-6
clone size: -
CDR3 DNA: TGCGCCAGCAGCTTAGGAGGCAGGCAGGGTAATTCACCCCTCCACTTT
CDR3 protein: CASSLGGRQGNSPLHF

CDR3 length: 17
D gene: -
V gene: TRBV5-1
J gene: TRBJ2-7
clone size: -
CDR3 DNA: TGCGCCAGCAGCTCCTCGAGTTGGGGGGAGAGCTCCTACGAGCAGTACTTC
CDR3 protein: CASSSSSWGESSYEQYF

CDR3 length: 17
D gene: TRBD1
V gene: TRBV7-9
J gene: TRBJ1-4
clone size: few
CDR3 DNA: TGTGCCAGCAGCCCTGGGACTACGGGACAGGGGGAAGAAAAACTGTTTTTT
CDR3 protein: CASSPGTTGQGEEKLFF

CDR3 length: 12
D gene: -
V gene: TRBV5-6
J gene: TRBJ1-1
clone size: few
CDR3 DNA: TGTGCCAGCAGCATGGAGGCCACTGAAGCTTTCTTT
CDR3 protein: CASSMEATEAFF

CDR3 length: 15
D gene: TRBD1
V gene: TRBV6-4
J gene: TRBJ1-2
clone size: -
CDR3 DNA: TGTGCCAGCAGTCTGACAGGGGAAGGGCCCTATGGCTACACCTTC
CDR3 protein: CASSLTGEGPYGYTF